Each of the 10 T cell receptor beta chains below was sequenced from the same sample in a study of blood T cell repertoires in COVID-19 (dated by TCRdb to about 2020). Library construction relied on the immunoSEQ multiplex PCR assay. This is the immuneACCESS table as TCRdb keeps it, with only in-frame sequences that have V and J called. A part of the clones is gone; compared with another copy, unresolved V genes explain less than half, and the rest is unexplained. This sample has about 160,000 clones in its table, and 80% to 90% of those were observed once. The top ten constitute roughly 1% of the sample. Source material: peripheral blood. The origin of the receptors is a man in his forties or fifties with acute or convalescent COVID-19.

V and J are TRBV7-9 and TRBJ2-4; no clear D gene. The CDR3 consists of 14 residues. V dropped 5 bases and J dropped 0 bases, with 8 bases sitting between them. Per the germline V gene, CDR1 is SEHNR and CDR2 is FQNEAQ (reference sequence). This CDR3 is CASSQQLAKNIQYF. In DNA, the CDR3 is TGTGCCAGCAGCCAACAGCTAGCCAAAAACATTCAGTACTTC.

The chain combines TRBV27 with TRBJ2-1; no clear D. Looked up from germline, CDR1 is MNHEY and CDR2 is SMNVEV (reference sequence). Trimming removed 4 bases at V and 1 base at J, with 8 bases between. The CDR3 totals 14 residues. CDR3 bases: TGTGCCAGCAGTTACGGTGTATCCTACAATGAGCAGTTCTTC. Translating it yields CASSYGVSYNEQFF.

The rearrangement links TRBV10-3 to TRBJ1-2; 12 bases match TRBD1. The J segment lost 8 bases and the V segment lost 0 bases, leaving 10 bases of the junction unmatched. Germline V gene sequence: CDR1 ENHRY, CDR2 SYGVKD. The CDR3 spans 17 residues. CDR3 sequence: CAISESGQGAPPSGYTF. The CDR3 bases are TGTGCCATCAGTGAGTCGGGACAGGGGGCACCGCCGTCGGGCTACACCTTC.

CDR3 sequence (DNA): TGTGCCAGCAGTGAATTGCGGGGCAATCAGCCCCAGCATTTT. Translated, it gives CASSELRGNQPQHF. The J gene is TRBJ1-5, the V gene TRBV6-1; D remains ambiguous. Germline CDR1 MNHNS, CDR2 SASEGT. The CDR3 contains 14 residues. The V and J ends lost 2 bases and 2 bases respectively, with 7 bases between them.

The rearrangement links TRBV2 to TRBJ1-6; 7 nucleotides agree with TRBD1. Germline-derived CDR1 and CDR2 are SNHLY and FYNNEI. This CDR3 is built from 13 residues. After removal of 11 bases from V and 9 bases from J, the junction contained 10 bases not matched to a gene. CDR3 in amino acids: CASKTGLISPLHF. The CDR3 nucleotides are TGTGCCTCTAAGACAGGGCTTATTTCACCCCTCCACTTT.

V usage is TRBV7-2 and J usage is TRBJ1-5; 7 positions agree with TRBD1. Germline lookup yields CDR1 SGHTA and CDR2 FQGNSA. V dropped 5 bases and J dropped 3; count of bases not matched to a gene: 7. The CDR3 has 15 residues. In nucleotides, the CDR3 is TGTGCCAGCAGCCCTCGGGACAGATACAATCAGCCCCAGCATTTT. Translated: CASSPRDRYNQPQHF.

V and J are TRBV28 and TRBJ1-2; 7 bases agree with TRBD1. Looked up from germline, CDR1 is MDHEN and CDR2 is SYDVKM. The CDR3 loop spans 16 amino acids. The junction had 14 bases not matched to a gene; V was cut back by 10 bases and J by 0 bases. As DNA, the CDR3 is TGTGCCACGCCCGGTAGACAGGGACTCCCTAACTATGGCTACACCTTC. Translating it yields CATPGRQGLPNYGYTF.

This sequence joins TRBV2 and TRBJ1-3, with TRBD1 identical over 7 bases. The CDR3 sequence is 14 residues long. In germline, CDR1 is SNHLY, CDR2 FYNNEI. With V trimmed by 6 bases and J by 4 bases, 6 bases remained unmatched. The CDR3 sequence is CASSLQGMGNTIYF. Here the CDR3 DNA reads TGTGCCAGCAGCCTACAGGGGATGGGAAACACCATATATTTT.

Turning to this clone: Within the sample, other DNA sequences also encode this same CDR3. This chain joins TRBV9 and TRBJ1-6; D remains ambiguous. The germline gives CDR1 SGDLS, CDR2 YYNGEE. The CDR3 is 15 residues long. Trimming stripped 2 bases from V and 0 bases from J, with 6 bases between. CDR3 coding DNA: TGTGCCAGCAGCGTGACTGGCTCCTATAATTCACCCCTCCACTTT. It specifies CASSVTGSYNSPLHF. Based on the CDR3 plus reference TRBV9 and TRBJ1-6, the full variable domain is DSGVTQTPKHLITATGQRVTLRCSPRSGDLSVYWYQQSLDQGLQFLIQYYNGEERAKGNILERFSAQQFPDLHSELNLSSLELGDSALYFCASSVTGSYNSPLHFGNGTRLTVT.

This clone was detected only once. This sequence joins TRBV19 and TRBJ1-2; unclear D gene. CDR1 is LNHDA and CDR2 is SQIVND in the germline V gene (reference sequence). V lost 3 bases and J lost 5, with 16 bases in between. The CDR3 runs 15 residues. The CDR3 nucleotides read TGTGCCAGTAGTATTTCAGGTATCGGTTGGTATGGCTACACCTTC. Translation gives CASSISGIGWYGYTF.